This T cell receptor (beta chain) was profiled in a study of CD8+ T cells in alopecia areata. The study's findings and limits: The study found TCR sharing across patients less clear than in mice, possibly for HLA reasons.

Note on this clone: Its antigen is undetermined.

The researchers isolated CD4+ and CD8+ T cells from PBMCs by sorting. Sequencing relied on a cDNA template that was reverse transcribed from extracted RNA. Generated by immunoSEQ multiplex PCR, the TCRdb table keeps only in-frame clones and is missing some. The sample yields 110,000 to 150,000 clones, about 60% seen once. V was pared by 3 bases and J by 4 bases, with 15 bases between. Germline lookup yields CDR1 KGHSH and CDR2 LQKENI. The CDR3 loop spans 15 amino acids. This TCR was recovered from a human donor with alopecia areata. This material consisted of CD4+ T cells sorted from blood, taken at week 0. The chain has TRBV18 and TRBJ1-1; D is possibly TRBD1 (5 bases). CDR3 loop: CASSPLQGAGTEAFF. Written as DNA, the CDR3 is TGTGCCAGCTCACCCCTTCAGGGTGCTGGCACTGAAGCTTTCTTT.